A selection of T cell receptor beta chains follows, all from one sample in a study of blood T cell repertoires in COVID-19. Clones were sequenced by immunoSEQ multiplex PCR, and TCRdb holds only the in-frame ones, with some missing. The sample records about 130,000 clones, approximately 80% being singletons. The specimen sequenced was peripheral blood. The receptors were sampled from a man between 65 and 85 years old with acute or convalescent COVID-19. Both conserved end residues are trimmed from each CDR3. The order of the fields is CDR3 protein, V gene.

ASSFKGGDNEQF TRBV5-4
ATLRGGANTEAF TRBV6-5
ASSYDRGFDNQPQH TRBV5-4
ASSADASGTRGEQY TRBV4-1
SVRTGWYGNTEAF TRBV29-1
ASSGLPTGSSGNTIY TRBV5-5
ASSLGGQETQY TRBV4-1
ASSPGISNQPQH TRBV2
ASSPGKREQF TRBV3-1/TRBV3-2
ASSLWTGANNQPQH TRBV5-6
ASSPLRGPDQPQH TRBV18
ASNRQGVDSPLH TRBV6-5
ASGSGVGEQY TRBV12-5
ASSPSGGRVGYT TRBV6-5
ASSLGMTQGRGYT TRBV7-2
ASNPDRGYNEQF TRBV6-5
AISKDSGVGSF TRBV10-3
ASSQTGTSTDTQY TRBV6-5
SARAGSEQY TRBV20-1
SVRRSGDYEQY TRBV29-1
ASSLLPGEGIYGYT TRBV7-9
ASSRSGTGAGPGNQPQH TRBV6-6
ATSRGAGAHTEAF TRBV15
ASSDKASGATDTQY TRBV10-1
ASSQRTGYGYT TRBV3-1/TRBV3-2
ASSQDLGGSPLH TRBV4-2
ASSLSGTGSYEQY TRBV7-2
ASSLAGGYEQY TRBV7-2
ASSLSQGQPQH TRBV18
ASSVQGSQPQH TRBV2
AISEGQGGDQPQH TRBV10-3
ASSQGLAGSNEQY TRBV3-1/TRBV3-2
ASSRRGGPNEQF TRBV11-2
ASSLGQPNYGYT TRBV7-9
ASRGQGKRQKANYGYT TRBV21-1
ASSRDSQNTEAF TRBV5-1
ASSLGTGAAGELF TRBV7-7
ASSASPRTGAMHYGYT TRBV7-2